The 20 T cell receptor beta chains reported below all come from one sample, sequenced in a study of blood T cell repertoires in COVID-19. This table comes from immunoSEQ multiplex PCR, and its TCRdb copy is limited to in-frame clones, with some not included. The sample has approximately 90,000 clones; over 75% are singletons. What was sequenced was peripheral blood. The receptors originated from a man of 80 years or more with active or convalescent COVID-19.

The chain links TRBV7-9 to TRBJ1-2; 7 nucleotides agree with TRBD1. Germline CDR1 is SEHNR and CDR2 is FQNEAQ (reference sequence). With 1 base clipped from V and 4 bases from J, the junction kept 6 bases outside the gene matches. This CDR3 region has 15 residues. The chain's CDR3 is CASSLGRQGVYGYTF. CDR3 nucleotides: TGTGCCAGCAGCTTAGGTCGACAGGGTGTCTATGGCTACACCTTC.

The chain is built from TRBV5-4 and TRBJ2-2, with 8 nucleotides matching TRBD1. CDR1 is SGHNT, CDR2 YYREEE, per germline (reference sequence). Losses at the gene ends were 0 bases for V and 8 bases for J; bases not matched to a gene: 3. The CDR3 has 14 residues. The CDR3 sequence is CASSLEDRDGELFF. CDR3 bases: TGTGCCAGCAGCTTGGAGGACAGGGATGGGGAGCTGTTTTTT.

This CDR3 is CASSTNDRGTVTNEKLFF. CDR3 sequence (DNA): TGTGCCAGTAGTACCAACGACAGGGGAACGGTGACTAATGAAAAACTGTTTTTT. The genes are TRBV19 and TRBJ1-4, with 8 bases lining up with TRBD1. CDR3 length equals 18 residues. J gave up 2 bases and V 4 bases, and 12 bases lay outside the gene matches. The V gene's germline CDR1 is LNHDA and CDR2 SQIVND (reference sequence).

V is TRBV5-5 and J is TRBJ1-2; maybe TRBD1 (6 bases). The V end lost 0 bases, the J end lost 11 bases, and 8 bases lay between the germline ends. There are 11 residues in the CDR3. From germline, CDR1 is SGHKS and CDR2 YYEKEE (reference sequence). Written as DNA, the CDR3 is TGTGCCAGCAGCTTGGACAGGGAGTACACCTTC. This sequence encodes CASSLDREYTF. The full variable domain, with the rest looked up from reference TRBV5-5 and TRBJ1-2, is DAGVTQSPTHLIKTRGQQVTLRCSPISGHKSVSWYQQVLGQGPQFIFQYYEKEERGRGNFPDRFSARQFPNYSSELNVNALLLGDSALYLCASSLDREYTFGSGTRLTVV.

V and J are TRBV5-6 and TRBJ1-6, with TRBD1 identical over 10 bases. V lost 0 bases to trimming and J lost 8 bases; unmatched junction nucleotides: 2. Germline loops: CDR1 SGHDT, CDR2 YYEEEE. The CDR3 extends over 15 amino acids. The CDR3 region is CASSLGQGAHSPLHF. For the CDR3, the DNA is TGTGCCAGCAGCTTGGGACAGGGGGCTCATTCACCCCTCCACTTT.

The chain employs TRBV4-1 and TRBJ2-7, with D possibly TRBD2 on 6 matching bases. V was clipped by 4 bases and J by 0 bases, with 16 bases between them. This CDR3 is 16 amino acids long. CDR1 and CDR2 (germline): MGHRA, YSYEKL. The CDR3 DNA is TGCGCCAGCAGCCCAAGTCGCGCGGGGAGCTCCTACGAGCAGTACTTC. Residues: CASSPSRAGSSYEQYF.

This chain connects TRBV19 to TRBJ1-5; possible D gene TRBD1, 5 bases. The CDR3 is 14 residues long. V shed 3 bases and J shed 5 bases, with 11 bases lying between them. CDR1 and CDR2 from the germline V gene are LNHDA and SQIVND (reference sequence). The CDR3 DNA reads TGTGCCAGTAGTATTTTGGGGGGGGATCAGCCCCAGCATTTT. Translating gives CASSILGGDQPQHF.

The CDR3, as DNA: TGTGCCAGCAGCTTAACTTTGCCCCCCTCCATCCAGTTCTTC. Translated: CASSLTLPPSIQFF. The rearrangement joins TRBV7-2 to TRBJ2-1; D gene unclear. Between the trimmed V and J ends, which lost 2 bases and 13 bases, there was a span of 18 bases. The V gene's germline CDR1 is SGHTA and CDR2 FQGNSA. This CDR3 is built from 14 residues.

The V gene is TRBV7-6, the J gene TRBJ1-6; TRBD1 matches 8 bases. CDR1 is SGHVS, CDR2 FNYEAQ, per germline. This CDR3 spans 12 amino acids. After removal of 0 bases from V and 14 bases from J, the junction contained 0 bases not matched to a gene. The CDR3, as DNA: TGTGCCAGCAGCTTAGCGGGACAGGCCCTCCACTTT. Translated, it gives CASSLAGQALHF.

This clone was seen more than once but under ten times. The genes are TRBV7-2 and TRBJ1-5; D possibly corresponds to TRBD1 (5 bases). The CDR3 loop spans 16 amino acids. The V gene lost 5 bases and the J gene lost 3 bases, with 17 bases spanning the gap. The V gene's germline CDR1 is SGHTA and CDR2 FQGNSA. As DNA, the CDR3 is TGTGCCAGCAGCCCCTTTGCCCAGGGTATCAATCAGCCCCAGCATTTT. Its protein is CASSPFAQGINQPQHF.

The CDR3 protein is CASWVKQGSHGYTF. The CDR3 DNA reads as TGTGCCAGCTGGGTAAAACAGGGGTCCCATGGCTACACCTTC. The chain joins TRBV28 to TRBJ1-2; 7 bases are shared with TRBD1. The CDR3 sequence is 14 residues long. Unmatched junction bases numbered 12, after V lost 8 bases and J lost 6 bases. In germline, CDR1 is MDHEN, CDR2 SYDVKM.

The CDR3 sequence is CASSHRVTEAFF. CDR3 nucleotides: TGTGCCAGCAGTCACAGGGTCACTGAAGCTTTCTTT. The chain links TRBV12-3 or TRBV12-4 to TRBJ1-1, with D possibly being TRBD1 (6 bases). V dropped 5 bases and J dropped 4 bases, with 8 bases sitting between them. This CDR3 is 12 amino acids long.

CDR3 loop: CASSLRTGTGNEQFF. DNA for the CDR3: TGTGCCAGCAGCTTACGGACAGGGACGGGCAATGAGCAGTTCTTC. The rearrangement links TRBV5-6 to TRBJ2-1, with 8 bases fitting TRBD1. Germline CDR1 reads SGHDT; CDR2 reads YYEEEE. CDR3 length: 15 residues. V trimming: 2 bases; J trimming: 6 bases; junction bases outside the gene matches: 7.

This sequence joins TRBV12-3 or TRBV12-4 and TRBJ2-5; D is uncertain. The germline V and J ends were trimmed by 6 bases and 2 bases, with 7 bases remaining between them. The CDR3 runs 12 residues. The CDR3 here is CASSFVQETQYF. DNA of the CDR3: TGTGCCAGCAGCTTCGTTCAAGAGACCCAGTACTTC.

The chain employs TRBV5-1 and TRBJ2-7; 8 nucleotides align to TRBD2. The CDR3 runs 20 residues. CDR1 SGHRS and CDR2 YFSETQ come from the germline V gene. With 6 bases clipped from V and 0 bases from J, the junction kept 23 bases outside the gene matches. CDR3 in DNA: TGCGCCAGCAATCCCTCGTACATTACCGAGCGGGGGCTAAGCTCCTACGAGCAGTACTTC. The encoded protein is CASNPSYITERGLSSYEQYF.

The CDR3 DNA is TGCGCCAGCAGCCACCAGGGGGACACTGAAGCTTTCTTT. As protein: CASSHQGDTEAFF. This chain uses TRBV4-3 with TRBJ1-1; 7 positions match TRBD1. V was clipped by 3 bases and J by 3 bases; unmatched bases: 1. There are 13 residues in the CDR3. CDR1 is LGHNA, CDR2 YSLEER, per germline.

The CDR3 nucleotides read TGCGCCAGCAGCTTGGCGCCAGGGACTAACTATGGCTACACCTTC. It is translated as CASSLAPGTNYGYTF. The chain links TRBV5-1 to TRBJ1-2; perhaps TRBD1 as D (5 bases). Trimming shortened V by 0 bases and J by 0 bases, and 9 bases separated the two germline ends. From germline, CDR1 is SGHRS and CDR2 YFSETQ. The CDR3 loop spans 15 amino acids.

The V gene is TRBV7-2, the J gene TRBJ2-2, with TRBD2 matching 11 bases. Germline CDR1 and CDR2: SGHTA and FQGNSA. The CDR3 length is 16 residues. With V trimmed by 7 bases and J by 6 bases, 10 bases remained unmatched. The CDR3, as DNA: TGTGCCAGCACCCTTCGAGGACTAGCGGGTGCCGGGGAGCTGTTTTTT. Protein product: CASTLRGLAGAGELFF.

The V gene is TRBV10-3, the J gene TRBJ2-2, with D tentatively TRBD1 (6 bases). V was clipped by 7 bases and J by 5 bases, with 8 bases between them. CDR3 length equals 12 residues. The germline CDR1 and CDR2 sequences are ENHRY and SYGVKD. For the CDR3, the DNA is TGTGCCATCACCGGACAGACCGGGGAGCTGTTTTTT. Protein: CAITGQTGELFF.

V is TRBV23-1 and J is TRBJ1-1; D may be TRBD1 (6 bases). TRBV23-1 is an open reading frame, and its role is uncertain. The CDR3 is 17 amino acids. Trimming removed 3 bases from V and 0 bases from J, with 17 bases in between. The CDR3 DNA reads as TGCGCCAGCAGTCACCCCATTGTCGGACAGCTGAACACTGAAGCTTTCTTT. Its translation is CASSHPIVGQLNTEAFF.